This T cell receptor (beta chain) appears in the sequencing data of a study of cytomegalovirus exposure and HLA in healthy donors. The study's findings and limits: In a later analysis, parvovirus B19, influenza, CMV and Epstein-Barr virus appeared linked to several top co-occurrence clusters. Later work found that TCR association rates differed between HLA loci; DRB1 had the most and HLA-C the fewest.

Healthy bone marrow donors made up the cohort. V lost 5 bases and J lost 1, with 20 bases in between. Germline lookup yields CDR1 LNHNV and CDR2 YYDKDF (reference sequence). This CDR3 has 17 amino acids. In the case of this clone: Its antigen remains unknown.

PCR amplification relied on 60 Vbeta primers (plus 13 Jbeta primers). The protocol was immunoSEQ multiplex PCR, while the TCRdb copy is restricted to in-frame clones and leaves out a portion. The profile shows some 150,000 clones, 82% of them singletons. The source material was PBMCs. The gene calls are TRBV15 and TRBJ2-5, with D hard to call. The source is a woman between 45 and 65 years old in good health and CMV-seropositive. CDR3 residues: CATSPTSPLRSQETQYF. CDR3 sequence (DNA): TGTGCCACCAGCCCGACTTCGCCGTTACGGAGCCAAGAGACCCAGTACTTC.